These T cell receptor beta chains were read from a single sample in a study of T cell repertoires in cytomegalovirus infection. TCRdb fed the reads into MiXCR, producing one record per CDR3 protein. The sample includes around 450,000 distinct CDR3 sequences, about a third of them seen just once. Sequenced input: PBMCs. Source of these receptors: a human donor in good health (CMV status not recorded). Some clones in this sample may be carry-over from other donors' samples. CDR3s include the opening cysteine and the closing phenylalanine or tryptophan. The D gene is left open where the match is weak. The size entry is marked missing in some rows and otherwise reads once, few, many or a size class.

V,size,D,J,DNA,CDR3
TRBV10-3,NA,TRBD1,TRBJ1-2,TGTGCCATCAGACCGGACAGGGAAGATGGCTACACCTTC,CAIRPDREDGYTF
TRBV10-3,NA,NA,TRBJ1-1,TGTGCCATCAAATGGGAAGCTGGCAGCACTGAAGCTTTCTTT,CAIKWEAGSTEAFF
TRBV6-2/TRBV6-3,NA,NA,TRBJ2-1,TGTGCCAGCTTAGGGAAGGGAACCCAAGGGACGGAGTCCTACAATGAGCAGTTCTTC,CASLGKGTQGTESYNEQFF
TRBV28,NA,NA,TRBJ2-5,TGTGCCAGTCAACCGGGACGCTTACAAGAAGAGACCCAGTACTTC,CASQPGRLQEETQYF
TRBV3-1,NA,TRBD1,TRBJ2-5,TGTCCCAGCAGCCCGACAGGGGCGGTTAGAGAGACCCAGTACTTC,CPSSPTGAVRETQYF
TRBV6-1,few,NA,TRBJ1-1,TGTGCCAGCCGGTATCCGAACACTGAAGCTTTCTTT,CASRYPNTEAFF
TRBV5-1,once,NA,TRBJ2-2,TGCGCCAGCAGCTTGGCACCCGCCGGGGACATACTTACCGGGGAGCTGTTTTTT,CASSLAPAGDILTGELFF
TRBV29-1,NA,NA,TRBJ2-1,TGCAGCGCTGTCTCGAGCGGAAGCCTCAATGAGCAGTTCTTC,CSAVSSGSLNEQFF
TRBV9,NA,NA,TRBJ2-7,TGTGCCAGCAGCGTAGCATCCTCCTCCTACGAGCAGTACTTC,CASSVASSSYEQYF
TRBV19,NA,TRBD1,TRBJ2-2,TGTGCCAGTAGTAAATCTAATTCCGGGACAGGGGGCATCGCCGGGGAGCTGTTTTTT,CASSKSNSGTGGIAGELFF
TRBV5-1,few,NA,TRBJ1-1,TGCGCCAGCAGCTTGGGGACAGACCGGGAGGCTTTCTTT,CASSLGTDREAFF
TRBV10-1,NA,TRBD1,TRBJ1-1,TGCGCCAGCAGCGATCGTCCCGCGACAGGGCGGACTGAAGCTTTCTTT,CASSDRPATGRTEAFF
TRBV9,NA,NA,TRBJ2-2,TGTGCCAGCAGCGTACTTGAGGGATTTCCCTTGAACACCGGGGAGCTGTTTTTT,CASSVLEGFPLNTGELFF
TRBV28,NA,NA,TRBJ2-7,TGTGCCAGCAGTCCCACCTCCACAATCTACGGGCAGTACTTC,CASSPTSTIYGQYF
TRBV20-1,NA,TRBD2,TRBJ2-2,TGCAGTGCTAGATCTAGCGGGGGGGCCACCGGGGAGCTGTTTTTT,CSARSSGGATGELFF
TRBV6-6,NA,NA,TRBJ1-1,TGTGCAAGCAGTTACTCTCGGGACGAATCTTTCTTT,CASSYSRDESFF
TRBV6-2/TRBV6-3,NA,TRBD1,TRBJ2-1,TGTGCCAGCAGTTACCGGGACAGGGCCAATGAGCATTTCTTC,CASSYRDRANEHFF
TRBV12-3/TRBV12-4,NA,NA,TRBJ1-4,TGTGCCAGCAGTTTTAGGGACACTAATGAAAAACTGTTTTTT,CASSFRDTNEKLFF
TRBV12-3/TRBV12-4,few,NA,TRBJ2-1,TGTGCCAGCAGTTTAGGCGGGGGACAGACTAATGAGCAGTTCTTC,CASSLGGGQTNEQFF
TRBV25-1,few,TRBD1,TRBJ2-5,TGTGCCAGCAGCGCGGGACAGGTGACAGAGACCCAGTACTTC,CASSAGQVTETQYF
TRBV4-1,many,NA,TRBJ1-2,TGCGCCAGCAGCCCCCTTGGACAGAAACTTAACTATGGCTACACCTTC,CASSPLGQKLNYGYTF
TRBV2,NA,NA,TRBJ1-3,TGTGCCAGCAGCGGACAGAGGAGCTCTGGAAACACCATATATTTT,CASSGQRSSGNTIYF